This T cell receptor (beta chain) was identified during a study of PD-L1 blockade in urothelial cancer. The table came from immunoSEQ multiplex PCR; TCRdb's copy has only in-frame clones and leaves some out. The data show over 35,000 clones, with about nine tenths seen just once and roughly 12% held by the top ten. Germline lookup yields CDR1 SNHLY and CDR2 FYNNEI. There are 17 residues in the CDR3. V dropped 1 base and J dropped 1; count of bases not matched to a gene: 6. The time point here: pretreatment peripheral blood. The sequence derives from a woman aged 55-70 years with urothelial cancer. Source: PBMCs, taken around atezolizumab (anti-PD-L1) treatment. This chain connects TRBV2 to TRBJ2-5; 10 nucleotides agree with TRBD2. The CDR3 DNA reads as TGTGCCAGCAGTGAAGGAGTGTTAGCGGGGGGCCAAGAGACCCAGTACTTC. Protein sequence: CASSEGVLAGGQETQYF.